These 24 T cell receptor beta chains share one sample of origin, sequenced in a study of OX40 agonist ivuxolimab in advanced cancers. Clones were read by immunoSEQ multiplex PCR, and TCRdb kept only the in-frame ones, dropping some. This table holds tens of thousands of clones, around nine tenths found once. The input for sequencing was CD4+ or CD8+ T cells sorted from blood, taken in a trial of the OX40 agonist ivuxolimab. Every receptor here comes from an adult with an advanced solid tumor such as melanoma, head and neck, liver or kidney cancer.

V and J are TRBV28 and TRBJ2-7; weak D call: TRBD1 (6 bases). Germline lookup yields CDR1 MDHEN and CDR2 SYDVKM. CDR3 size: 11 residues. Trimming took 4 bases from V and 6 from J, leaving 7 bases between them. The CDR3 bases are TGTGCCAGCAGTTCAGGGGTCGAGCAGTACTTC. It encodes CASSSGVEQYF.

The V call is TRBV30, the J call TRBJ2-3; unclear D gene. Trimming removed 3 bases from V and 3 bases from J, with 13 bases in between. Germline V gives CDR1 GTSNPN, CDR2 SVGIG (reference sequence). The CDR3 length is 14 residues. This CDR3 reads CAWRSGIRTDTQYF. Written as DNA, the CDR3 is TGTGCCTGGAGGTCTGGCATTCGTACAGATACGCAGTATTTT.

The V and J genes are TRBV29-1 and TRBJ2-7; possible D gene TRBD2, 6 bases. CDR1 and CDR2 from the germline V gene are SQVTM and ANQGSEA. V lost 4 bases, J lost 3 bases, and 19 bases lay in between. The CDR3 is 15 amino acids. CDR3 protein: CSVATPLGEVYEQYF. Here the CDR3 DNA reads TGCAGCGTTGCCACCCCCCTCGGGGAGGTCTACGAGCAGTACTTC.

The chain links TRBV6-6 to TRBJ1-1; D uncertain. This CDR3 comprises 10 residues. V was trimmed by 11 bases and J by 6 bases, leaving 10 bases between them. Germline CDR1 reads MNHNY; CDR2 reads SVGAGI (reference sequence). The CDR3 is CALGGAEAFF. The CDR3 DNA reads as TGTGCCTTGGGAGGAGCTGAAGCTTTCTTT.

The V and J genes are TRBV13 and TRBJ2-7; 8 bases are a match to TRBD2. CDR3 length: 14 amino acids. The trim removed 2 bases at V and 9 bases at J, leaving 9 bases unmatched. Germline CDR1 PRHDT, CDR2 FYEKMQ (reference sequence). CDR3 residues: CASSLTAVAGGQYF. CDR3 nucleotide sequence: TGTGCCAGCAGCTTAACAGCGGTCGCGGGAGGGCAGTACTTC.

The gene calls are TRBV10-2 and TRBJ2-6; D remains ambiguous. V dropped 7 bases and J dropped 0 bases, with 7 bases sitting between them. The CDR3 is 14 amino acids. Germline V lookup: CDR1 WSHSY, CDR2 SAAADI. DNA for the CDR3: TGCGCCAGCACGGCAGACTCTGGGGCCAACGTCCTGACTTTC. It yields the protein CASTADSGANVLTF.

This clone has only a few counts. The CDR3, as DNA: TGTGCCAGCAGCTCCGGTCCGACTGAAGCTTTCTTT. Protein: CASSSGPTEAFF. The genes are TRBV5-4 and TRBJ1-1; unclear D gene. Germline loops: CDR1 SGHNT, CDR2 YYREEE (reference sequence). The CDR3 spans 12 residues. The V gene lost 3 bases and the J gene lost 5 bases, with 8 bases spanning the gap. Drawing the rest from reference TRBV5-4 and TRBJ1-1, the complete variable domain is ETGVTQSPTHLIKTRGQQVTLRCSSQSGHNTVSWYQQALGQGPQFIFQYYREEENGRGNFPPRFSGLQFPNYSSELNVNALELDDSALYLCASSSGPTEAFFGQGTRLTVV.

CDR3 amino acids: CAISEQGGGYTF. The DNA for the CDR3 is TGTGCCATCAGTGAACAGGGGGGCGGCTACACCTTC. This chain connects TRBV10-3 to TRBJ1-2, with TRBD1 matching 8 bases. The length of the CDR3 is 12 residues. Germline assignment: CDR1 ENHRY and CDR2 SYGVKD. V lost 3 bases to trimming and J lost 8 bases; unmatched junction nucleotides: 2.

This clone has more than one count but fewer than ten. The sample has other DNA sequences that encode this CDR3 too. The chain couples TRBV4-3 to TRBJ2-3; D gene uncertain. Germline CDR1 reads LGHNA; CDR2 reads YSLEER. Trimming cost V 0 bases and J 0 bases, with 7 bases left between them. This CDR3 is built from 15 residues. CDR3 in DNA: TGCGCCAGCAGCCAAGACCTAGTTAGCACAGATACGCAGTATTTT. Translation: CASSQDLVSTDTQYF.

The chain has TRBV9 and TRBJ2-3; 12 bases are shared with TRBD2. Germline-derived CDR1 and CDR2 are SGDLS and YYNGEE. The V segment lost 4 bases and the J segment 2 bases; nucleotides outside the gene matches: 5. The CDR3 sequence is 16 residues long. The CDR3 nucleotides read TGTGCCAGCAGCCCGCGACTAGCGGGGGCCACAGATACGCAGTATTTT. It codes for CASSPRLAGATDTQYF.

The chain is built from TRBV19 and TRBJ1-1; possible D gene TRBD1, 5 bases. Germline V gene data show CDR1 as LNHDA and CDR2 as SQIVND (reference sequence). The CDR3 loop spans 16 amino acids. The V end was cut by 1 base, the J end by 3 bases, with 15 bases between. CDR3 coding DNA: TGTGCCAGTAGTATAGGCACAGGAGAATTGTACACTGAAGCTTTCTTT. Translating it yields CASSIGTGELYTEAFF.

The rearrangement links TRBV7-2 to TRBJ2-7; D is tentatively TRBD1 or TRBD2 (5 bases each). CDR1 is SGHTA and CDR2 is FQGNSA in the germline V gene. V was trimmed by 5 bases and J by 3 bases, leaving 17 bases between them. The CDR3 extends over 15 amino acids. Here the CDR3 reads CASSGTDQNFYEQYF. The CDR3, as DNA: TGTGCCAGCAGCGGGACCGACCAAAACTTCTACGAGCAGTACTTC.

V usage is TRBV6-5 and J usage is TRBJ2-7; 7 bases map to TRBD2. The germline V gene encodes CDR1 MNHEY and CDR2 SVGAGI. V shed 6 bases, J shed 2 bases, and the junction held 10 bases outside the gene matches. The CDR3 has 15 residues. The CDR3 here is CASSPIAGTTYEQYF. The CDR3 DNA is TGTGCCAGCAGCCCAATCGCGGGGACTACCTACGAGCAGTACTTC.

This clone appeared a single time. The V gene is TRBV5-4, the J gene TRBJ2-3; D is possibly TRBD2 (6 bases). Germline loops: CDR1 SGHNT, CDR2 YYREEE (reference sequence). V lost 0 bases and J 1 base, leaving 9 bases between the germline ends. The CDR3 spans 15 residues. The CDR3: CASSLEGGGTDTQYF. The CDR3 DNA sequence: TGTGCCAGCAGCTTGGAGGGCGGGGGCACAGATACGCAGTATTTT.

This clone was found once. The chain uses TRBV28 and TRBJ1-2; 7 positions agree with TRBD1. This CDR3 region has 16 residues. Looked up from germline, CDR1 is MDHEN and CDR2 is SYDVKM. Trimming cost V 5 bases and J 4 bases; bases outside gene matches: 13. The CDR3 loop reads CASSPTPGGWVYGYTF. The CDR3 DNA is TGTGCCAGCAGTCCAACCCCAGGGGGGTGGGTCTATGGCTACACCTTC.

J is TRBJ1-5 and V is TRBV27, with D perhaps TRBD1 (6 bases). V was pared by 5 bases and J by 10 bases, with 18 bases between. The CDR3 is 14 residues long. Looked up from germline, CDR1 is MNHEY and CDR2 is SMNVEV (reference sequence). CDR3 sequence (DNA): TGTGCCAGCAGTAACCTCGGGGGGGGCGCACCCCAGCATTTT. Translating it yields CASSNLGGGAPQHF.

The chain recombines TRBV28 with TRBJ2-3; a weak D match, TRBD2 (6 bases). The CDR3 has 17 amino acids. Trimming pared 6 bases from V and 4 bases from J, leaving 23 bases between. The V gene's germline CDR1 is MDHEN and CDR2 SYDVKM. The DNA of the CDR3 is TGTGCCAGCAGCTCCCGGATTGGGGACTGGGACCCAGATACGCAGTATTTT. Its translation: CASSSRIGDWDPDTQYF.

This clone occurred a few times. This rearrangement joins TRBV5-1 to TRBJ2-7; a weak D match, TRBD1 (5 bases). Germline CDR1 reads SGHRS; CDR2 reads YFSETQ. V was clipped by 2 bases and J by 0 bases, with 15 bases between them. The CDR3 totals 16 residues. The CDR3 here is CASSFPRDSNSYEQYF. The CDR3 DNA reads as TGCGCCAGCAGCTTCCCGCGAGACAGTAACTCCTACGAGCAGTACTTC. The whole variable domain, remainder taken from reference TRBV5-1 and TRBJ2-7, is KAGVTQTPRYLIKTRGQQVTLSCSPISGHRSVSWYQQTPGQGLQFLFEYFSETQRNKGNFPGRFSGRQFSNSRSEMNVSTLELGDSALYLCASSFPRDSNSYEQYFGPGTRLTVT.

The V call is TRBV2, the J call TRBJ1-1, with TRBD1 matching over 8 bases. After removal of 6 bases from V and 3 bases from J, the junction contained 18 bases not matched to a gene. Germline V gene lookup returns CDR1 SNHLY and CDR2 FYNNEI. The CDR3 length is 18 residues. CDR3 DNA sequence: TGTGCCAGCAGCATTTTACTCCAGGGGGCTATTTGGGACACTGAAGCTTTCTTT. The encoded protein is CASSILLQGAIWDTEAFF.

The chain couples TRBV6-6 to TRBJ1-1; D perhaps matches TRBD1 (5 bases). The germline gives CDR1 MNHNY, CDR2 SVGAGI (reference sequence). Trimming removed 5 bases at V and 4 bases at J, with 5 bases between. The CDR3 is 11 amino acids. The CDR3 DNA follows: TGTGCCAGCAGTGGGGGCACTGAAGCTTTCTTT. It codes for CASSGGTEAFF.

This chain links TRBV27 with TRBJ2-3; a possible D gene is TRBD1 (6 bases). This CDR3 comprises 13 residues. The germline CDR1 and CDR2 sequences are MNHEY and SMNVEV (reference sequence). V dropped 6 bases and J dropped 3 bases, with 10 bases sitting between them. The CDR3 sequence is CASRARGTDTQYF. CDR3 DNA: TGTGCCAGCAGAGCCAGGGGAACAGATACGCAGTATTTT.

The rearrangement uses TRBV6-5 and TRBJ1-2, with no clear D. Germline-derived CDR1 and CDR2 are MNHEY and SVGAGI. V gave up 2 bases and J gave up 7 bases, with 5 bases separating them. CDR3 length: 11 residues. CDR3 nucleotides: TGTGCCAGCAGTTACGGGTCTGGCTACACCTTC. Amino acid sequence: CASSYGSGYTF.

The CDR3 DNA sequence: TGTGCCACTTGGGACAGGGGTGAAAAACTGTTTTTT. It yields the protein CATWDRGEKLFF. J is TRBJ1-4 and V is TRBV28; 10 bases align to TRBD1. Germline V gives CDR1 MDHEN, CDR2 SYDVKM. The CDR3 is made up of 12 amino acids. J lost 7 bases, V lost 10 bases, and 3 bases had no gene match.

This chain's CDR3 is CASSQTYGTFSTDTQYF. The CDR3 region has the DNA TGCGCCAGCAGCCAAACGTATGGGACTTTTAGCACAGATACGCAGTATTTT. V is TRBV4-3 and J is TRBJ2-3, with D perhaps matching TRBD2 (6 bases). The V gene lost 2 bases and the J gene lost 0 bases, with 15 bases spanning the gap. There are 17 residues in the CDR3. Germline loops: CDR1 LGHNA, CDR2 YSLEER.